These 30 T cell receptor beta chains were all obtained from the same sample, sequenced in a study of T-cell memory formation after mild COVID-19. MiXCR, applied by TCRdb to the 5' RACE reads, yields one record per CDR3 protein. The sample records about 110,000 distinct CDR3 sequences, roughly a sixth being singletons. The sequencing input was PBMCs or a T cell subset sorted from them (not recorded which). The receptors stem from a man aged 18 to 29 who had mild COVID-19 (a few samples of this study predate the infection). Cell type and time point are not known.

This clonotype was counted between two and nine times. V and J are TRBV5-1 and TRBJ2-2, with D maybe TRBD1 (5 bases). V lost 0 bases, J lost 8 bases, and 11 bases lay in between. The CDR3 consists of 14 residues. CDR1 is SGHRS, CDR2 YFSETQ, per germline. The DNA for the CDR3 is TGCGCCAGCAGCTTGGGCAGGGCAACGGGGGAGCTGTTTTTT. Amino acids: CASSLGRATGELFF. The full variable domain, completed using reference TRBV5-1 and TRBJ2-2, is KAGVTQTPRYLIKTRGQQVTLSCSPISGHRSVSWYQQTPGQGLQFLFEYFSETQRNKGNFPGRFSGRQFSNSRSEMNVSTLELGDSALYLCASSLGRATGELFFGEGSRLTVL.

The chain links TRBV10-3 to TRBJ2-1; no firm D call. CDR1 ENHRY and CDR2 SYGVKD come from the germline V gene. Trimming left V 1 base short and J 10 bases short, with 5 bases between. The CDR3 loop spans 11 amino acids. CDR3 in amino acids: CAISEYREQFF. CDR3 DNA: TGTGCCATCAGTGAGTATAGGGAGCAGTTCTTC.

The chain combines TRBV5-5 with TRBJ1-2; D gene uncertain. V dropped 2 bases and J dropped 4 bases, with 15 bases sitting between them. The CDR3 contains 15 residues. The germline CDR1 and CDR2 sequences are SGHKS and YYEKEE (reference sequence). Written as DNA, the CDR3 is TGTGCCAGCAGCTTTGTGACAAGTAATATCTATGGCTACACCTTC. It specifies CASSFVTSNIYGYTF. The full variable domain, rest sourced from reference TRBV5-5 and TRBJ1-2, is DAGVTQSPTHLIKTRGQQVTLRCSPISGHKSVSWYQQVLGQGPQFIFQYYEKEERGRGNFPDRFSARQFPNYSSELNVNALLLGDSALYLCASSFVTSNIYGYTFGSGTRLTVV.

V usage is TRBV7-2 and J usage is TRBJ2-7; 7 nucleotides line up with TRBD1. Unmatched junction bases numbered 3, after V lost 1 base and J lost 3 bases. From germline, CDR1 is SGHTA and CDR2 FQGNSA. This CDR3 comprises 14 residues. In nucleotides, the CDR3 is TGTGCCAGCAGCTTAGGGCGGACAGGCTACGAGCAGTACTTC. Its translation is CASSLGRTGYEQYF.

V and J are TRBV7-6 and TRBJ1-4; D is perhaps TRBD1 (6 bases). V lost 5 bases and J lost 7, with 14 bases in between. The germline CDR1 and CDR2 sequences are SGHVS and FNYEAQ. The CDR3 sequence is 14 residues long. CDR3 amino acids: CASSLGGRFEKLFF. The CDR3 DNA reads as TGTGCCAGCAGCCTAGGGGGAAGGTTTGAAAAACTGTTTTTT.

The CDR3 is CASSPSGTIPREQYF. The DNA of the CDR3 is TGTGCCAGCAGTCCGTCCGGGACAATTCCTCGTGAGCAGTACTTC. V gene TRBV12-3 or TRBV12-4 combines with J gene TRBJ2-7, with a weak D call TRBD1 (6 bases). There are 15 residues in the CDR3. Trimming took 5 bases from V and 7 from J, leaving 21 bases between them.

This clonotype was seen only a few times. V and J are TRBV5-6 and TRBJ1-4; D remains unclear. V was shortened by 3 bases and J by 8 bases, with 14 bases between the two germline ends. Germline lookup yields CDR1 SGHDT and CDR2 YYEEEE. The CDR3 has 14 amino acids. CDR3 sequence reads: CASSSREVREKLFF. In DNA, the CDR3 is TGTGCCAGCAGCTCAAGGGAGGTCCGCGAAAAACTGTTTTTT.

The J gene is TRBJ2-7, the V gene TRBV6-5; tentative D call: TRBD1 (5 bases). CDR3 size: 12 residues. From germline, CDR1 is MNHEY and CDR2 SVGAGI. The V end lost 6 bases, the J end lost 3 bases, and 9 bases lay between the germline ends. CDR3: CASRGHCYEQYV. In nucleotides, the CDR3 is TGTGCCAGCAGAGGACACTGCTACGAGCAGTACGTC.

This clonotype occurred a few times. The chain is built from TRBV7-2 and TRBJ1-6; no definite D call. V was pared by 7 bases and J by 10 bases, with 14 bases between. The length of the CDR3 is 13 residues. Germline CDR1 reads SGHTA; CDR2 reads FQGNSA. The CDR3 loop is CASKYPLGSPLHF. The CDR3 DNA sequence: TGTGCCAGCAAATATCCGCTGGGATCACCCCTCCACTTT.

In nucleotides, the CDR3 is TGTGCCAGCAGCGAACAGGGGGCGAGCACCGGGGAGCTGTTTTTT. Translation: CASSEQGASTGELFF. V is TRBV9 and J is TRBJ2-2; 9 bases align to TRBD1. The V gene's germline CDR1 is SGDLS and CDR2 YYNGEE. V lost 3 bases to trimming and J lost 4 bases; unmatched junction nucleotides: 4. The CDR3 length is 15 residues. Full variable domain (remainder filled in from reference TRBV9 and TRBJ2-2): DSGVTQTPKHLITATGQRVTLRCSPRSGDLSVYWYQQSLDQGLQFLIQYYNGEERAKGNILERFSAQQFPDLHSELNLSSLELGDSALYFCASSEQGASTGELFFGEGSRLTVL.

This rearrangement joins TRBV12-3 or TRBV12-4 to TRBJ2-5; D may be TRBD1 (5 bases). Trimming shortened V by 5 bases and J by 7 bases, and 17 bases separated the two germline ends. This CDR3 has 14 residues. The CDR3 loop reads CASSENVGEGTQYF. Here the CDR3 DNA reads TGTGCCAGCAGTGAGAACGTAGGGGAAGGGACCCAGTACTTC.

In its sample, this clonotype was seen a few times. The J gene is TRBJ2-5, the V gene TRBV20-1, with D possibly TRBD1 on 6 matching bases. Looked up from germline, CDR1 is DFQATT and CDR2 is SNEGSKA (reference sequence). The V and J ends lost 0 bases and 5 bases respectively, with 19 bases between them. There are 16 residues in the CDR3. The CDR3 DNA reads TGCAGTGCTAGAGACTCCGGGACAACGGCCCGGGAGACCCAGTACTTC. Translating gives CSARDSGTTARETQYF.

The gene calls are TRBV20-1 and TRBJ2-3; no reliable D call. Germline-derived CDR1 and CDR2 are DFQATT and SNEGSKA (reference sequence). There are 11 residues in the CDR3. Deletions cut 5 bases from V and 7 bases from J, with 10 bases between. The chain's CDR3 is CSARTSNTQYF. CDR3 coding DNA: TGCAGTGCTCGTACGTCAAATACGCAGTATTTT.

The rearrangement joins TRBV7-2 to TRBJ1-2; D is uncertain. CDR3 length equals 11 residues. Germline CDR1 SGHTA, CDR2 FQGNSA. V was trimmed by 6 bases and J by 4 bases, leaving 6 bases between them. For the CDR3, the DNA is TGTGCCAGCAGGGGTTCCTATGGCTACACCTTC. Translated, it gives CASRGSYGYTF.

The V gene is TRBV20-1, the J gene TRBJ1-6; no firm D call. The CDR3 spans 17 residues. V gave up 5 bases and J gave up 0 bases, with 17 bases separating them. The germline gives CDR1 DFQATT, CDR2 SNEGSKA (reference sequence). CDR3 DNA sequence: TGCAGTGCTTTAACGATTCGTCAGAGCTCCTATAATTCACCCCTCCACTTT. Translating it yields CSALTIRQSSYNSPLHF.

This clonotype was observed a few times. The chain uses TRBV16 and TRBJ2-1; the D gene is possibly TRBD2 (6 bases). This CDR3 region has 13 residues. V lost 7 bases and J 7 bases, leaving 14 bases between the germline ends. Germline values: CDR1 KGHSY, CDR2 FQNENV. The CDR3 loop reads CASIIPGGNEQFF. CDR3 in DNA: TGTGCCAGCATCATACCTGGGGGGAATGAGCAGTTCTTC.

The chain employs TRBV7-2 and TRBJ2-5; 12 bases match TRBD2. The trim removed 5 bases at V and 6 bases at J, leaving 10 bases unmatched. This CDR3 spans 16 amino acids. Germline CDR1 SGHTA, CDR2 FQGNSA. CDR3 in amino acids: CASSPSTSGGVQTQYF. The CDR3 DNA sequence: TGTGCCAGCAGCCCATCGACTAGCGGGGGAGTTCAGACCCAGTACTTC.

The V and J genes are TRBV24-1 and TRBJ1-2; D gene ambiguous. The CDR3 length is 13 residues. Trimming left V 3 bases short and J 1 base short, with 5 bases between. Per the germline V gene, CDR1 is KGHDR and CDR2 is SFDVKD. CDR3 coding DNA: TGTGCCACCAGTGATCTTCGTAACTATGGCTACACCTTC. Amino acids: CATSDLRNYGYTF.

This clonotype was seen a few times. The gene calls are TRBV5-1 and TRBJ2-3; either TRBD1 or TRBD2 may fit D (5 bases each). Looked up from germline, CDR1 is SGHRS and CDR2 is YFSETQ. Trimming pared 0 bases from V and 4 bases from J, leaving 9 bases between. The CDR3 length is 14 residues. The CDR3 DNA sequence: TGCGCCAGCAGCTTGGCCTTGGGGGCAGATACGCAGTATTTT. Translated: CASSLALGADTQYF.

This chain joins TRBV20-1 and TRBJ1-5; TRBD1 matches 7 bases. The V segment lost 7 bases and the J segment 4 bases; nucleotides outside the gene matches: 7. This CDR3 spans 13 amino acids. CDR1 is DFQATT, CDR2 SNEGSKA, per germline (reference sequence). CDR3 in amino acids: CSGFGDSNQPQHF. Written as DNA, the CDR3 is TGCAGTGGTTTTGGGGACAGTAATCAGCCCCAGCATTTT.

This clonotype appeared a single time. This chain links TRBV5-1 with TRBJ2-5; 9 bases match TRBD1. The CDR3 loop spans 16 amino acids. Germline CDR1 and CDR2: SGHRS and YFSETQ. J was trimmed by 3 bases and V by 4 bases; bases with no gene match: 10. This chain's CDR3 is CASSLRAWDREETQYF. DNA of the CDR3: TGCGCCAGCAGCCTTAGAGCTTGGGACAGGGAAGAGACCCAGTACTTC. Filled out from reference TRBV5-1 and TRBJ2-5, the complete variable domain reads KAGVTQTPRYLIKTRGQQVTLSCSPISGHRSVSWYQQTPGQGLQFLFEYFSETQRNKGNFPGRFSGRQFSNSRSEMNVSTLELGDSALYLCASSLRAWDREETQYFGPGTRLLVL.

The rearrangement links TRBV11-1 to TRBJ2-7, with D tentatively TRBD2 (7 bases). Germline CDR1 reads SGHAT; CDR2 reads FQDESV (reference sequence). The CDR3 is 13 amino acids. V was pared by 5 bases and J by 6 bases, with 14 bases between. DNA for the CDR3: TGTGCCAGCAGCCGGACGGGGGGCTCCGAGCAGTACGTC. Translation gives CASSRTGGSEQYV.

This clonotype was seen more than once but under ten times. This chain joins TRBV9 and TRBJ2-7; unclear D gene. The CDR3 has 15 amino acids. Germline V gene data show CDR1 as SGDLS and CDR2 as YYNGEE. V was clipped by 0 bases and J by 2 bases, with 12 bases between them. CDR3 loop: CASSVAWQTPYEQYF. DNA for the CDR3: TGTGCCAGCAGCGTAGCGTGGCAGACCCCCTACGAGCAGTACTTC.

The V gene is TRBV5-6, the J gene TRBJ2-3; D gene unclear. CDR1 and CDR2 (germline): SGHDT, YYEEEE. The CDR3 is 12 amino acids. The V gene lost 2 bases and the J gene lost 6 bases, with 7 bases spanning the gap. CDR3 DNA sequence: TGTGCCAGCAGCTTTGAAGGGGATACGCAGTATTTT. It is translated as CASSFEGDTQYF.

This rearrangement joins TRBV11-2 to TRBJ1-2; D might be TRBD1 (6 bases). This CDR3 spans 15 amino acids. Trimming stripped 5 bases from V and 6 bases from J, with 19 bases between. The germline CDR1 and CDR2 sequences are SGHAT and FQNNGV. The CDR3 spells CASSPLGQRGHGYTF. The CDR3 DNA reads TGTGCCAGCAGCCCGCTCGGACAGAGGGGCCATGGCTACACCTTC. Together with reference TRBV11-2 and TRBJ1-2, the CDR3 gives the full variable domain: EAGVAQSPRYKIIEKRQSVAFWCNPISGHATLYWYQQILGQGPKLLIQFQNNGVVDDSQLPKDRFSAERLKGVDSTLKIQPAKLEDSAVYLCASSPLGQRGHGYTFGSGTRLTVV.

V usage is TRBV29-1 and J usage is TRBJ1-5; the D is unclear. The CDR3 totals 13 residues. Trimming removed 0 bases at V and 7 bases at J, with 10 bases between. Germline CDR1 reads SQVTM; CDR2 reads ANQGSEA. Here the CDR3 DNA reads TGCAGCGTTGAAGATGGAACGGCCCAGCCCCAGCATTTT. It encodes CSVEDGTAQPQHF.

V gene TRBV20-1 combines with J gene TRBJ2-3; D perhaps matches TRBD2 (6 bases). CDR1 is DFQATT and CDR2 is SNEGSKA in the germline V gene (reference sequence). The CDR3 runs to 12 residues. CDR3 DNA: TGCAGGGCGGGACTTTTAAGGGATACGCAGTATTTT. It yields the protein CRAGLLRDTQYF.

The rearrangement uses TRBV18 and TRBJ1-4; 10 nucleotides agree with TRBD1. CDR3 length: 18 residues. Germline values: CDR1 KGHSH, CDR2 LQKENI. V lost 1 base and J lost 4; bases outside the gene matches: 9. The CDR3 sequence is CASSPRRGRDRGNEKLFF. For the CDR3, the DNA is TGTGCCAGCTCACCACGGCGGGGCCGGGACAGGGGTAATGAAAAACTGTTTTTT.

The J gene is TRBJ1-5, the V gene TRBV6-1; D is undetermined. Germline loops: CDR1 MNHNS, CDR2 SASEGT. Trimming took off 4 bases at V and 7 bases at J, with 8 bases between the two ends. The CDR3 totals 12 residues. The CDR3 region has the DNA TGTGCCAGCAGTGTTCTGGGCCAGCCCCAGCATTTT. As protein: CASSVLGQPQHF.

The CDR3 spells CASSPQGYTDSPLHF. DNA for the CDR3: TGCGCCAGCAGCCCTCAGGGTTATACGGATTCACCCCTCCACTTT. The chain has TRBV4-3 and TRBJ1-6; D possibly corresponds to TRBD1 (5 bases). This CDR3 is built from 15 residues. CDR1 is LGHNA, CDR2 YSLEER, per germline. Between the trimmed V and J ends, which lost 4 bases and 8 bases, there was a span of 15 bases.